Below, 23 T cell receptor beta chains from the same sample are listed, as sequenced in a study of blood T cell repertoires in COVID-19. TCRdb's copy holds only in-frame clones and misses some; the assay was immunoSEQ multiplex PCR. The sample carries about 90,000 clones, roughly four fifths recorded once. Input material: peripheral blood. These receptors came from a human donor in a cohort sampled during active COVID-19.

The chain is built from TRBV7-9 and TRBJ1-1; D is undetermined. CDR3 length: 13 amino acids. Germline loops: CDR1 SEHNR, CDR2 FQNEAQ (reference sequence). Between the trimmed V and J ends, which lost 8 bases and 0 bases, there was a span of 10 bases. CDR3 sequence (DNA): TGTGCCAGCTATACGGGAGTGAACACTGAAGCTTTCTTT. This encodes CASYTGVNTEAFF.

The V gene is TRBV5-6, the J gene TRBJ1-2, with D perhaps matching TRBD1 (5 bases). CDR1 is SGHDT and CDR2 is YYEEEE in the germline V gene. CDR3 length equals 14 residues. V was cut by 3 bases and J by 6 bases, with 15 bases left in between. This CDR3 reads CASSSGLIPNGYTF. The CDR3 DNA reads TGTGCCAGCAGCTCGGGACTGATCCCCAATGGCTACACCTTC.

Notes on this clone: The same CDR3 also results from other DNA sequences found in this sample. V and J are TRBV7-9 and TRBJ1-5, with unresolved D. V lost 1 base and J lost 0, with 7 bases in between. In germline, CDR1 is SEHNR, CDR2 FQNEAQ (reference sequence). This CDR3 has 15 amino acids. The CDR3 loop is CASSLGAGSNQPQHF. The CDR3 region has the DNA TGTGCCAGCAGCTTAGGGGCAGGTAGCAATCAGCCCCAGCATTTT.

This chain connects TRBV2 to TRBJ2-7, with 10 bases aligning to TRBD1. With V trimmed by 10 bases and J by 4 bases, 7 bases remained unmatched. The V gene's germline CDR1 is SNHLY and CDR2 FYNNEI. The CDR3 is 13 residues long. CDR3 nucleotide sequence: TGTGCCAACACGGACAGGGGGGAGTACGAGCAGTACTTC. This encodes CANTDRGEYEQYF.

The V call is TRBV9, the J call TRBJ1-4; 9 bases line up with TRBD1. The CDR3 is made up of 16 amino acids. The V gene's germline CDR1 is SGDLS and CDR2 YYNGEE. With 4 bases clipped from V and 7 bases from J, the junction kept 11 bases outside the gene matches. The CDR3 DNA follows: TGTGCCAGCAGCACATCGACAGGGGGGGTCGGTGAAAAACTGTTTTTT. It encodes CASSTSTGGVGEKLFF.

J is TRBJ1-3 and V is TRBV19; a weak D match, TRBD1 (5 bases). The V end was cut by 6 bases, the J end by 0 bases, with 12 bases between. This CDR3 contains 15 residues. Germline V CDR1 and CDR2: LNHDA, SQIVND (reference sequence). The CDR3 coding sequence is TGTGCCAGTAGCCCCCACAGGAGCTCTGGAAACACCATATATTTT. Encoded protein: CASSPHRSSGNTIYF. The full variable domain, with the rest looked up from reference TRBV19 and TRBJ1-3, is DGGITQSPKYLFRKEGQNVTLSCEQNLNHDAMYWYRQDPGQGLRLIYYSQIVNDFQKGDIAEGYSVSREKKESFPLTVTSAQKNPTAFYLCASSPHRSSGNTIYFGEGSWLTVV.

The chain joins TRBV7-9 to TRBJ2-2; D might be TRBD2 (5 bases). The germline V gene has CDR1 SEHNR and CDR2 FQNEAQ (reference sequence). Trimming removed 7 bases from V and 1 base from J, with 16 bases in between. This CDR3 spans 16 amino acids. This chain's CDR3 is CASIPGWGKNTGELFF. In DNA, the CDR3 is TGTGCCAGCATCCCGGGGTGGGGAAAGAACACCGGGGAGCTGTTTTTT.

The chain carries TRBV7-9 and TRBJ1-2, with no clear D. V was pared by 5 bases and J by 2 bases, with 12 bases between. The CDR3 extends over 14 amino acids. The V gene's germline CDR1 is SEHNR and CDR2 FQNEAQ (reference sequence). The CDR3 bases are TGTGCCAGCAGCCAGTTAACACCAAACTATGGCTACACCTTC. This gives the protein CASSQLTPNYGYTF.

The V gene is TRBV7-2, the J gene TRBJ2-3; possibly TRBD2 for D (7 bases). Germline-derived CDR1 and CDR2 are SGHTA and FQGNSA. The CDR3 runs 14 residues. Trimming removed 11 bases from V and 4 bases from J, with 19 bases in between. The CDR3 DNA follows: TGTGCCTCAGTTAGGGGGGGGGCGGCAGATACGCAGTATTTT. Protein product: CASVRGGAADTQYF. Combining the CDR3 with reference TRBV7-2 and TRBJ2-3 gives the whole variable domain GAGVSQSPSNKVTEKGKDVELRCDPISGHTALYWYRQSLGQGLEFLIYFQGNSAPDKSGLPSDRFSAERTGGSVSTLTIQRTQQEDSAVYLCASVRGGAADTQYFGPGTRLTVL.

This chain connects TRBV27 to TRBJ1-1, with D possibly TRBD1 on 6 matching bases. The CDR3 loop spans 15 amino acids. The V and J ends lost 5 bases and 1 base respectively, with 14 bases between them. From germline, CDR1 is MNHEY and CDR2 SMNVEV (reference sequence). CDR3 DNA: TGTGCCAGCAGTAACAGGGAGCTCGGGAACACTGAAGCTTTCTTT. Translating it yields CASSNRELGNTEAFF.

The rearrangement uses TRBV6-5 and TRBJ2-1, with 7 bases aligning to TRBD2. The CDR3 has 13 amino acids. V gave up 4 bases and J gave up 6 bases; unmatched junction bases: 3. CDR1 is MNHEY and CDR2 is SVGAGI in the germline V gene. The CDR3 DNA reads TGTGCCAGCAGTTGGGGACTACTCAATGAGCAGTTCTTC. Residues: CASSWGLLNEQFF.

The rearrangement links TRBV19 to TRBJ2-4, with a weak D call TRBD2 (5 bases). Trimming pared 3 bases from V and 1 base from J, leaving 13 bases between. Germline-derived CDR1 and CDR2 are LNHDA and SQIVND (reference sequence). CDR3 size: 16 residues. CDR3 amino acids: CASSIFGGLAKNIQYF. CDR3 nucleotide sequence: TGTGCCAGTAGTATCTTTGGCGGGCTGGCCAAAAACATTCAGTACTTC.

The chain uses TRBV4-1 and TRBJ1-3; a weak D match, TRBD1 (6 bases). There are 16 residues in the CDR3. The germline V gene has CDR1 MGHRA and CDR2 YSYEKL. V lost 4 bases and J 4 bases, leaving 17 bases between the germline ends. CDR3 DNA: TGCGCCAGCAGCCCCCGCGGGGGCGCGACAGGAAACACCATATATTTT. It codes for CASSPRGGATGNTIYF.

This sequence joins TRBV24-1 and TRBJ1-5; D may be TRBD1 (6 bases). This CDR3 comprises 15 residues. Germline V lookup: CDR1 KGHDR, CDR2 SFDVKD. V lost 3 bases to trimming and J lost 3 bases, with 11 bases between them. As DNA, the CDR3 is TGTGCCACCAGTGATACAGGGAACCCCAATCAGCCCCAGCATTTT. Its protein product is CATSDTGNPNQPQHF.

The gene calls are TRBV5-1 and TRBJ1-2; no firm D call. Deletions cut 1 base from V and 8 bases from J, with 9 bases between. Germline lookup yields CDR1 SGHRS and CDR2 YFSETQ. This CDR3 comprises 12 residues. In nucleotides, the CDR3 is TGCGCCAGCAGCTTGTCAGCTAGGGGCTACACCTTC. This translates into CASSLSARGYTF.

As for this clone: One end of the junction varies from germline; a read error may be responsible. The chain carries TRBV7-7 and TRBJ2-2; 7 nucleotides match TRBD2. Germline values: CDR1 SSHAT, CDR2 FNYEAQ (reference sequence). CDR3 length: 15 amino acids. The CDR3 protein is CASSLGGAGTGELFF. The CDR3, as DNA: TGTGCTAGCAGCTTGGGAGGGGCCGGGACCGGGGAGCTGTTTTTT.

In its sample, this clone was seen once. J is TRBJ2-3 and V is TRBV7-9; the D is unclear. The CDR3 runs to 15 residues. Deletions cut 3 bases from V and 0 bases from J, with 10 bases between. Germline-derived CDR1 and CDR2 are SEHNR and FQNEAQ (reference sequence). CDR3 loop: CASSLRQLSTDTQYF. The CDR3 DNA follows: TGTGCCAGCAGCTTGAGGCAGCTTAGCACAGATACGCAGTATTTT.

The chain couples TRBV3-1 (or the pseudogene TRBV3-2) to TRBJ2-2, with D perhaps matching TRBD1 (6 bases). CDR3 size: 17 residues. Per the germline V gene, CDR1 is LGHDT and CDR2 is YNNKEL (reference sequence). V was pared by 4 bases and J by 1 base, with 16 bases between. CDR3 DNA sequence: TGTGCCAGCAGCCCAGGGCCCCCGACAGGGAACACCGGGGAGCTGTTTTTT. Protein product: CASSPGPPTGNTGELFF.

This clone was detected only once. This sequence joins TRBV24-1 and TRBJ2-1; 7 bases agree with TRBD2. The J segment lost 10 bases and the V segment lost 2 bases, leaving 10 bases of the junction unmatched. Germline-derived CDR1 and CDR2 are KGHDR and SFDVKD. The CDR3 totals 15 residues. CDR3 sequence reads: CATSDSGLGFKEQFF. In DNA, the CDR3 is TGTGCCACCAGTGATTCCGGACTAGGGTTTAAAGAGCAGTTCTTC.

The V and J genes are TRBV4-1 and TRBJ1-2; unclear D gene. The V gene's germline CDR1 is MGHRA and CDR2 YSYEKL. The V end lost 4 bases, the J end lost 2 bases, and 11 bases lay between the germline ends. This CDR3 is 14 amino acids long. As DNA, the CDR3 is TGCGCCAGCAGCCCCAGGCACGGAAACTATGGCTACACCTTC. Translation gives CASSPRHGNYGYTF.

The chain combines TRBV5-5 with TRBJ2-7; weak D call: TRBD1 (6 bases). This CDR3 comprises 15 residues. Trimming took 5 bases from V and 0 from J, leaving 15 bases between them. The germline V gene encodes CDR1 SGHKS and CDR2 YYEKEE (reference sequence). CDR3 amino acids: CASRRDTRPSYEQYF. In nucleotides, the CDR3 is TGTGCCAGCAGACGGGACACACGCCCCTCCTACGAGCAGTACTTC.

This chain uses TRBV24-1 with TRBJ2-4; 11 nucleotides align to TRBD1. Germline trimming cut 4 bases from V and 8 bases from J; bases unmatched to any gene: 6. The CDR3 has 15 amino acids. Germline V lookup: CDR1 KGHDR, CDR2 SFDVKD. The CDR3 loop is CATSDPGTGGDIQYF. Here the CDR3 DNA reads TGTGCCACCAGTGACCCAGGGACAGGGGGGGACATTCAGTACTTC.

The gene calls are TRBV4-1 and TRBJ1-4; the D gene is possibly TRBD1 (6 bases). This CDR3 is built from 16 residues. The germline gives CDR1 MGHRA, CDR2 YSYEKL. V dropped 1 base and J dropped 8 bases, with 17 bases sitting between them. Written as DNA, the CDR3 is TGCGCCAGCAGCCAAGGGCAGGGGACCGGGCGAGAAAAACTGTTTTTT. Encoded protein: CASSQGQGTGREKLFF.